A single sample is the source of the 8 T cell receptor beta chains below, sequenced in a study of T-cell reconstitution after alpha-beta-depleted transplantation in children. The TCRbeta library was prepared with unique molecular identifiers. TCRdb itself ran the PCR reads through MiXCR, one entry per CDR3 protein. The data hold about 260,000 distinct CDR3 sequences, with 11% observed a single time. Specimen: peripheral blood, collected 180 days after TCRalphabeta/CD19-depleted stem cell transplant. The source of these receptors is a male patient aged 2-9 years who had a stem cell transplant for chronic granulomatous disease, so the T cells may come from the graft donor.

The rearrangement links TRBV5-4 to TRBJ2-3; 8 nucleotides align to TRBD2. The V and J ends lost 4 bases and 0 bases, in that order; junction bases with no gene match: 13. Germline V gene lookup returns CDR1 SGHNT and CDR2 YYREEE (reference sequence). The CDR3 sequence is 18 residues long. CDR3 bases: TGTGCCAGCAGCCCCCCAAGCGGGAGAATTCCCAGCACAGATACGCAGTATTTT. Its translation: CASSPPSGRIPSTDTQYF.

This clonotype was observed at least ten times. This chain links TRBV3-1 with TRBJ2-1; 9 bases fit TRBD2. Germline lookup yields CDR1 LGHDT and CDR2 YNNKEL (reference sequence). The CDR3 has 20 amino acids. J gave up 0 bases and V 2 bases, and 14 bases lay outside the gene matches. The CDR3 spells CASSQFEGASGKSSYNEQFF. As DNA, the CDR3 is TGTGCCAGCAGCCAATTCGAGGGGGCTAGCGGGAAGAGCTCCTACAATGAGCAGTTCTTC.

This clonotype was seen repeatedly, ten times or more. The rearrangement links TRBV27 to TRBJ2-2, with 11 bases identical to TRBD1. The germline V gene has CDR1 MNHEY and CDR2 SMNVEV (reference sequence). V dropped 8 bases and J dropped 3; count of bases not matched to a gene: 2. CDR3 length: 14 amino acids. The CDR3 spells CASRDRGYTGELFF. CDR3 DNA sequence: TGTGCCAGCCGGGACAGGGGGTACACCGGGGAGCTGTTTTTT.

Ten or more counts support this clonotype. The V gene is TRBV5-6, the J gene TRBJ2-2, with 8 positions matching TRBD1. V lost 5 bases and J lost 6; bases outside the gene matches: 9. Germline CDR1 reads SGHDT; CDR2 reads YYEEEE. The CDR3 is 15 residues long. CDR3 bases: TGTGCCAGCAGTTCCGGGACAGGAGTCCCCGGGGAGCTGTTTTTT. This translates into CASSSGTGVPGELFF.

This clonotype was found many times. As DNA, the CDR3 is TGTGCCAGCAGCTTCAACCCGGCCTACCTGGGCTCCGATACGCAGTATTTT. This sequence encodes CASSFNPAYLGSDTQYF. V gene TRBV7-3 combines with J gene TRBJ2-3; no clear D gene. The CDR3 has 17 residues. V was trimmed by 3 bases and J by 6 bases, leaving 22 bases between them. The V gene's germline CDR1 is SGHTA and CDR2 FQGTGA.

Ten or more counts support this clonotype. The chain joins TRBV5-6 to TRBJ2-7, with a possible D match to TRBD1 (6 bases). The CDR3 runs to 18 residues. Germline CDR1 SGHDT, CDR2 YYEEEE. The germline V and J ends were trimmed by 0 bases and 2 bases, with 21 bases remaining between them. In DNA, the CDR3 is TGTGCCAGCAGCTTGGATCGCTCCGGGCGGACAGCAGCCTACGAGCAGTACTTC. It yields the protein CASSLDRSGRTAAYEQYF.

This clonotype was observed many times. The chain carries TRBV10-1 and TRBJ2-7; TRBD1 matches 9 bases. Germline CDR1 WNHNN, CDR2 SYGVQD (reference sequence). The CDR3 is made up of 15 amino acids. After removal of 0 bases from V and 5 bases from J, the junction contained 5 bases not matched to a gene. As DNA, the CDR3 is TGCGCCAGCAGTGAGTCCGGGACAGGGAAAAACGAGCAGTACTTC. Translating gives CASSESGTGKNEQYF.

The table lists this clonotype with many counts. The CDR3 loop is CATRLYEQYF. The CDR3 DNA follows: TGTGCCACCAGATTATACGAGCAGTACTTC. J is TRBJ2-7 and V is TRBV24-1; D is ambiguous. Deletions cut 7 bases from V and 4 bases from J, with 4 bases between. The CDR3 runs 10 residues. Per the germline V gene, CDR1 is KGHDR and CDR2 is SFDVKD.